This T cell receptor beta chain was captured in a study of somatic mutations in cytotoxic T cells in rheumatoid arthritis. Study-level information: Patient blood (approximately 30 ml EDTA) was taken immediately after diagnosis and before treatment.

Sequencing was performed with immunoSEQ multiplex PCR; in TCRdb, only in-frame clones are kept and a portion is missing. The data contain approximately 7,400 clones, around 87% of them singletons. The trim removed 6 bases at V and 8 bases at J, leaving 17 bases unmatched. The CDR3 totals 16 residues. Germline V gene lookup returns CDR1 SNHLY and CDR2 FYNNEI. Broader study findings: The top CD8+ clone topped 20% of CD8+ cells in about an eighth of the roughly 60 patients. Nobody adjusted the slight TRBV07 underrepresentation in rheumatoid arthritis patients for multiple comparisons.

To note about this clone: Antigen specificity is unknown.

This receptor was identified in a man aged 40-49 years with rheumatoid arthritis. Sequencing was carried out using CD8+ T cells sorted from blood. The V and J genes are TRBV2 and TRBJ1-1; TRBD1 aligns across 8 bases. The CDR3 reads CASRVLRQGPTGEAFF. CDR3 DNA sequence: TGTGCCAGCAGGGTCCTGAGACAGGGGCCAACCGGGGAAGCTTTCTTT.